This TCR beta chain was retrieved from a study of cytomegalovirus exposure and HLA in healthy donors. Broader study findings: Roughly uniform depth of sequencing across donors was assumed in presence/absence analyses. A prior analysis recorded that most TCR beta V segments were productive about 87% or about 30% of the time.

A remark on this clone: What it recognizes is unknown.

Germline V gives CDR1 SGHAT, CDR2 FQNNGV. Trimming removed 5 bases from V and 2 bases from J, with 13 bases in between. CDR3 length equals 14 residues. With 60 Vbeta and 13 Jbeta primers, the PCR was carried out. Per the authors' pipeline: Among the unique TCR beta chains that a later analysis counted, about 85 million in all, 9.5 million to 12 million were shared. Sequencing was performed with immunoSEQ multiplex PCR; in TCRdb, only in-frame clones are kept and a portion is missing. V, J and clone size were drawn from that table, and D and trimming were deduced from the DNA. This table has 150,000 or so clones, approximately 80% appearing once.

The chain has TRBV11-2 and TRBJ2-7, with a weak D call TRBD1 (6 bases). Sample: PBMCs. The receptor comes from a man in his forties in good health and CMV-seropositive. The CDR3 here is CASSPIQGTYEQYF. CDR3 nucleotides: TGTGCCAGCAGCCCGATACAGGGAACCTACGAGCAGTACTTC.